This T cell receptor beta chain is drawn from a study of T cell responses to AZD1222 COVID-19 vaccine (dated by TCRdb to the early 2020s). A note on the overall study: A total of 233 trial participants underwent TCR sequencing, of whom about 200 had received two doses of AZD1222 and around 26 had received two doses of the MenACWY control vaccine. Trial participants were enrolled by age into 18-55, 56-69 and 70-plus year subgroups, with about 150, 28 and 57 TCR-sequenced participants respectively. The research as a whole found: Conclusions about previously exposed vaccinees are limited, since just a handful of AZD1222 recipients were seropositive for SARS-CoV-2 at baseline. Reportedly, almost half of the unique spike-specific TCRs recognized epitopes lying outside the regions that are mutated in the B.1.351 and B.1.1.7 variants. No day 14 peak-response samples were available, so repertoires were characterized only after the peak T cell response. After two AZD1222 doses, spike-specific TCR breadth and depth were significantly higher than at day 0 and than in MenACWY recipients. Participants were mostly white British, with more females than males. The authors suggested clonal diversity may have been underestimated. The whole spike protein was spanned by vaccine-associated CD4 TCRs, and dominant responses were seen in regions 160-218 and 743-854. The 56-69-year group was small, and its depth increase did not reach significance, likely because of low power.

To note about this clone: The clone's antigen remains unknown. Base qualities are missing; no much larger clone stands one base away.

The time point label for this specimen denotes: about 28 days (+/-7) after the second vaccine dose. AZD1222 recipients whose second dose came at about 4 weeks and those whose second dose came at about 12 weeks were combined into one group, since spike-specific TCR depth and breadth did not differ between the two schedules. Vaccinee samples came from UK trials COV001 and COV002, including a single-blind randomized controlled phase 2/3 trial of AZD1222 (ChAdOx1 nCoV-19) in healthy adults. For TCRbeta chain sequencing, PBMC samples were collected from trial participants at day 0 and at day 28 after the second dose. The CDR3 regions of human TCRbeta chains were subjected to immunosequencing. In the paper's pipeline: TCRs in the repertoires were matched against a reference library of SARS-CoV-2-specific TCRs that had been generated with the MIRA antigen-specificity platform. Breadth meant the fraction of unique TCRs that were SARS-CoV-2-associated, whereas depth meant the fraction of total T cells that were SARS-CoV-2-associated. Each spike-specific TCR was assigned to its reactive spike region and to a CD4 or CD8 class using the MIRA data. Log10-transformed breadth and depth values were compared by one-way ANOVA with Sidak's multiple comparisons tests. TCRdb's version of the immuneACCESS table is confined to in-frame rearrangements and falls short of the full clone set. An unresolved V gene accounts for under half of the shortfall where checked; the remainder is of unknown origin. For V, J and clone size, that table is used; D and trimming come from the DNA. The sample contains about 270,000 clones, approximately 94% of them found a single time. Approximately 0.52% of the sample lies in the top ten.

Cut back by 4 bases and 2 bases, the V and J ends lie 12 bases apart. CDR1 is given as SEHNR and CDR2 as FQNEAQ, both from the germline V gene (reference sequence). The CDR3 sequence holds 15 residues, the cysteine and phenylalanine included. Only the CDR3 region is kept as DNA, spanning 45 bases read in frame from base 1. The chain is encoded by TRBV7-9 joined to TRBJ2-1; perhaps TRBD2 is the D gene, with 6 bases matching. The clonotype originates from an adult who received the AZD1222 COVID-19 vaccine. Sequenced material: peripheral blood, taken 28 days after the second AZD1222 dose. The base sequence is TGTGCCAGCAGCTCTCATGGGGGGACCTACAATGAGCAGTTCTTC. Translated, it gives CASSSHGGTYNEQFF.